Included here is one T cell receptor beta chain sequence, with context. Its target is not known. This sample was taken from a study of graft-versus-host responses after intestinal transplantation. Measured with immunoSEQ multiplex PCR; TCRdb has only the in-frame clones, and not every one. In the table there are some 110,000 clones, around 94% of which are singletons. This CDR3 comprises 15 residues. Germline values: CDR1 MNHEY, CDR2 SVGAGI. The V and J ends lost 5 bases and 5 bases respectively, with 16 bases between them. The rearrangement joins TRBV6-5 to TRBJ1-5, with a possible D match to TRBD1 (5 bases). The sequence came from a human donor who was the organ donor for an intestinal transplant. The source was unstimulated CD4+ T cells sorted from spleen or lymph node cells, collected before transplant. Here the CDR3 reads CASSRDALSHQPQHF. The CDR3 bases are TGTGCCAGCAGTCGGGACGCTCTGAGCCATCAGCCCCAGCATTTT.